The present T cell receptor beta chain was sequenced within a study of T cell changes during pregnancy in multiple sclerosis. The V end was cut by 0 bases, the J end by 5 bases, with 10 bases between. The germline CDR1 and CDR2 sequences are LGHNT and FRNRAP. The CDR3 has 14 amino acids. Assay used: immunoSEQ multiplex PCR; TCRdb lists only in-frame clones, some missing. The sample lists about 110,000 clones, approximately 90% seen once, with roughly 0.82% in the top ten. The source is a female donor in good health, enrolled as a control in a pregnancy study. The chain recombines TRBV12-5 with TRBJ2-5, with TRBD1 as a possible D gene (6 bases). The sample here was peripheral blood, taken in the third trimester of pregnancy. The CDR3 DNA reads as TGTGCTAGTGGTTTGGTAAACAGGGTGGAGACCCAGTACTTC. Amino acid sequence: CASGLVNRVETQYF.